One and the same sample provided the 22 T cell receptor beta chains below, sequenced in a study of T cell responses to AZD1222 COVID-19 vaccine. Libraries were prepared by immunoSEQ multiplex PCR; TCRdb keeps only in-frame clonotypes and omits some of them. The repertoire has about 120,000 clones, 80% to 90% of them found once; the top ten carry roughly 3.8%. Sequencing was performed on peripheral blood, taken on day 0 of MenACWY control vaccination. Every receptor here comes from an adult in good health.

This clone was counted a few times. The rearrangement joins TRBV12-3 or TRBV12-4 to TRBJ1-2, with D possibly being TRBD1 (5 bases). This CDR3 is built from 12 residues. V was pared by 6 bases and J by 7 bases, with 12 bases between. The CDR3 bases are TGTGCCAGCAGCCCCCAGACAGCTGGCTACACCTTC. Residues: CASSPQTAGYTF.

This clone was found once. The chain is built from TRBV4-3 and TRBJ2-6; TRBD2 aligns across 8 bases. This CDR3 has 17 amino acids. The germline CDR1 and CDR2 sequences are LGHNA and YSLEER. Unmatched junction bases numbered 8, after V lost 4 bases and J lost 3 bases. The CDR3 spells CASSRQDSGVGANVLTF. CDR3 DNA: TGCGCCAGCAGCCGCCAAGATAGCGGGGTTGGGGCCAACGTCCTGACTTTC.

This clone appeared once. This rearrangement joins TRBV7-9 to TRBJ2-7, with 10 positions matching TRBD1. The CDR3 covers 14 residues. With V trimmed by 3 bases and J by 3 bases, 2 bases remained unmatched. Germline assignment: CDR1 SEHNR and CDR2 FQNEAQ (reference sequence). The chain's CDR3 is CASSFGQGGYEQYF. CDR3 nucleotide sequence: TGTGCCAGCAGCTTCGGACAGGGGGGCTACGAGCAGTACTTC.

V gene TRBV4-3 combines with J gene TRBJ1-1; D is ambiguous. The V and J ends lost 0 bases and 0 bases respectively, with 5 bases between them. The CDR3 runs 14 residues. Germline CDR1 is LGHNA and CDR2 is YSLEER. CDR3 in amino acids: CASSQDYLNTEAFF. The CDR3, as DNA: TGCGCCAGCAGCCAAGACTATTTGAACACTGAAGCTTTCTTT.

The chain combines TRBV6-5 with TRBJ1-1, with D possibly matching TRBD1 (6 bases). The CDR3 has 16 residues. Looked up from germline, CDR1 is MNHEY and CDR2 is SVGAGI. V lost 4 bases and J lost 4, with 19 bases in between. The chain's CDR3 is CASSSGLYLTGTEAFF. CDR3 bases: TGTGCCAGCAGTTCCGGCTTGTATCTGACAGGCACTGAAGCTTTCTTT.

The V and J genes are TRBV18 and TRBJ1-6; D not certain. CDR3 length: 16 amino acids. V dropped 4 bases and J dropped 6 bases, with 16 bases sitting between them. The germline V gene has CDR1 KGHSH and CDR2 LQKENI. The CDR3 region is CASSLSPTGSNSPLHF. CDR3 nucleotides: TGTGCCAGCTCACTCTCCCCGACTGGGTCTAATTCACCCCTCCACTTT.

The chain has TRBV3-1 (or the pseudogene TRBV3-2) and TRBJ2-4; no clear D gene. V lost 4 bases, J lost 3 bases, and 10 bases lay in between. Germline-derived CDR1 and CDR2 are LGHDT and YNNKEL (reference sequence). The CDR3 extends over 14 amino acids. As DNA, the CDR3 is TGTGCCAGCAGCCCTTGGTTAGACAAAAACATTCAGTACTTC. This gives the protein CASSPWLDKNIQYF.

The chain is built from TRBV5-4 and TRBJ1-4; D uncertain. Germline loops: CDR1 SGHNT, CDR2 YYREEE (reference sequence). The V end was cut by 4 bases, the J end by 7 bases, with 17 bases between. The CDR3 sequence is 15 residues long. The CDR3 is CASSERAGLGEKLFF. In DNA form, the CDR3 reads TGTGCCAGCAGCGAGCGGGCGGGTTTGGGTGAAAAACTGTTTTTT.

The V and J genes are TRBV19 and TRBJ1-5; D gene ambiguous. Trimming shortened V by 3 bases and J by 1 base, and 10 bases separated the two germline ends. The V gene's germline CDR1 is LNHDA and CDR2 SQIVND (reference sequence). CDR3 length equals 15 residues. CDR3 loop: CASSINYKSNQPQHF. CDR3 sequence (DNA): TGTGCCAGTAGTATTAACTACAAAAGCAATCAGCCCCAGCATTTT.

The chain links TRBV7-9 to TRBJ2-3; D not certain. The germline CDR1 and CDR2 sequences are SEHNR and FQNEAQ (reference sequence). The CDR3 covers 13 residues. The germline V and J ends were trimmed by 3 bases and 0 bases, with 4 bases remaining between them. The DNA for the CDR3 is TGTGCCAGCAGCTTTTTGAGCACAGATACGCAGTATTTT. This translates into CASSFLSTDTQYF.

V and J are TRBV27 and TRBJ2-7, with 8 nucleotides matching TRBD1. Germline lookup yields CDR1 MNHEY and CDR2 SMNVEV (reference sequence). The ends lost 4 bases at V and 4 bases at J; junction bases unmatched: 9. The CDR3 runs 15 residues. CDR3 nucleotide sequence: TGTGCCAGCAGTTCCCGGTTCGGGACAGGATACGAGCAGTACTTC. Translated: CASSSRFGTGYEQYF.

V gene TRBV29-1 combines with J gene TRBJ2-5; no definite D call. The V and J ends lost 1 base and 5 bases respectively, with 11 bases between them. The length of the CDR3 is 13 residues. Germline CDR1 and CDR2: SQVTM and ANQGSEA. CDR3 loop: CSVEAPGRETQYF. The CDR3 DNA reads TGCAGCGTTGAAGCCCCCGGCCGGGAGACCCAGTACTTC.

The chain uses TRBV2 and TRBJ2-2; maybe TRBD1 (5 bases). This CDR3 is built from 13 residues. Deletions cut 6 bases from V and 7 bases from J, with 12 bases between. CDR1 and CDR2 (germline): SNHLY, FYNNEI. The CDR3 here is CASSQGANGELFF. The CDR3, as DNA: TGTGCCAGCAGCCAAGGGGCCAACGGGGAGCTGTTTTTT. Looking up the rest from reference TRBV2 and TRBJ2-2 gives the full variable domain: EPEVTQTPSHQVTQMGQEVILRCVPISNHLYFYWYRQILGQKVEFLVSFYNNEISEKSEIFDDQFSVERPDGSNFTLKIRSTKLEDSAMYFCASSQGANGELFFGEGSRLTVL.

V usage is TRBV6-2 or TRBV6-3 and J usage is TRBJ1-1; no clear D gene. The CDR3 runs to 12 residues. In germline, CDR1 is MNHEY, CDR2 SVGEGT. Trimming stripped 5 bases from V and 0 bases from J, with 4 bases between. For the CDR3, the DNA is TGTGCCAGCAGTCGCTTGAACACTGAAGCTTTCTTT. Residues: CASSRLNTEAFF.

This clone came up once. As DNA, the CDR3 is TGTGCCAGCAGCCATTCCGGGACAGGGGGCAGCTATGGCTACACCTTC. Protein sequence: CASSHSGTGGSYGYTF. This chain connects TRBV4-2 to TRBJ1-2; the match to TRBD1 covers 12 bases. J lost 4 bases, V lost 3 bases, and 6 bases had no gene match. CDR3 length: 16 amino acids. Germline V gives CDR1 LGHNA, CDR2 YNFKEQ.

This clone was observed once. This chain links TRBV6-9 with TRBJ2-2, with a possible D match to TRBD1 (5 bases). Trimming removed 0 bases from V and 4 bases from J, with 12 bases in between. The CDR3 covers 16 residues. In germline, CDR1 is MNHGY, CDR2 SVAAGI. CDR3 nucleotides: TGTGCCAGCAGTTATTCTAAGGGGTTCCTCACCGGGGAGCTGTTTTTT. Its protein product is CASSYSKGFLTGELFF.

The chain's CDR3 is CASSLGPANTGELFF. For the CDR3, the DNA is TGTGCCAGCTCACTGGGACCAGCGAACACCGGGGAGCTGTTTTTT. The chain uses TRBV18 and TRBJ2-2; D may correspond to TRBD1 or TRBD2 (5 bases each). Trimming removed 4 bases from V and 0 bases from J, with 9 bases in between. In germline, CDR1 is KGHSH, CDR2 LQKENI. The CDR3 has 15 residues.

This sequence joins TRBV4-1 and TRBJ2-3, with 7 bases aligning to TRBD2. The germline V gene has CDR1 MGHRA and CDR2 YSYEKL. Trimming removed 8 bases from V and 0 bases from J; junction bases left unmatched: 8. This CDR3 region has 15 residues. The CDR3 DNA sequence: TGCGCCAGCCGAATAGGGCGGGGGAGCACAGATACGCAGTATTTT. It yields the protein CASRIGRGSTDTQYF.

This rearrangement joins TRBV6-2 or TRBV6-3 to TRBJ1-6; D remains ambiguous. The CDR3 covers 15 residues. The V and J ends lost 3 bases and 7 bases respectively, with 13 bases between them. CDR1 and CDR2 from the germline V gene are MNHEY and SVGEGT. Written as DNA, the CDR3 is TGTGCCAGCAGTTATCTCCTTACGGCGAATTCACCCCTCCACTTT. Its protein product is CASSYLLTANSPLHF.

The DNA of the CDR3 is TGTGCCAGCACGGCGTCGAAAGGTTCCTATACCGAGCAGTACTTC. This gives the protein CASTASKGSYTEQYF. This chain uses TRBV6-5 with TRBJ2-7; no clear D. Germline V lookup: CDR1 MNHEY, CDR2 SVGAGI. V lost 7 bases and J 6 bases, leaving 22 bases between the germline ends. The CDR3 length is 15 residues.

V usage is TRBV20-1 and J usage is TRBJ1-4; D ambiguous. CDR1 and CDR2 (germline): DFQATT, SNEGSKA (reference sequence). The CDR3 is 14 residues long. V gave up 3 bases and J gave up 4 bases, with 12 bases separating them. The CDR3 loop reads CSASSATGNEKLFF. The DNA for the CDR3 is TGCAGTGCTAGTTCCGCGACGGGTAATGAAAAACTGTTTTTT.

J is TRBJ2-3 and V is TRBV7-3; D may be TRBD2 (6 bases). The V and J ends lost 5 bases and 3 bases respectively, with 12 bases between them. Germline V gene lookup returns CDR1 SGHTA and CDR2 FQGTGA. This CDR3 region has 14 residues. The CDR3 bases are TGTGCCAGCAGCCCCTCCCGGGGGACAGATACGCAGTATTTT. Residues: CASSPSRGTDTQYF.